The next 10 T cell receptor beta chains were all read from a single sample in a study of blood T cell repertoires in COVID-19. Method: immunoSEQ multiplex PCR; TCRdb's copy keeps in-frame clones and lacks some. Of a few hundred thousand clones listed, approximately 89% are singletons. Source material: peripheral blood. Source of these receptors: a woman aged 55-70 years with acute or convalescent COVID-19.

The CDR3 region is CASSVPGLAGVEQYF. The CDR3 nucleotides are TGTGCCAGCAGCGTCCCGGGACTAGCGGGAGTCGAGCAGTACTTC. The chain links TRBV7-2 to TRBJ2-7; 14 bases agree with TRBD2. Germline CDR1 reads SGHTA; CDR2 reads FQGNSA. This CDR3 region has 15 residues. Unmatched junction bases numbered 6, after V lost 5 bases and J lost 6 bases.

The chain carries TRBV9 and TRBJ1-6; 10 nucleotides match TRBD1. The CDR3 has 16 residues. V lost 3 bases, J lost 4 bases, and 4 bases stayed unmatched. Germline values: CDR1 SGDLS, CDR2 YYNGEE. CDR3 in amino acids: CASSARTGGYNSPLHF. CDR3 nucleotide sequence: TGTGCCAGCAGCGCTAGGACAGGGGGATATAATTCACCCCTCCACTTT.

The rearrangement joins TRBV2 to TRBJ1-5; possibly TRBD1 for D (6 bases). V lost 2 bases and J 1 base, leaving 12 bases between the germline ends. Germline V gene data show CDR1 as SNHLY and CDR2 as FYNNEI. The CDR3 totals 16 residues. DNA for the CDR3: TGTGCCAGCAGTGAACCGGACAGATGGAGCAATCAGCCCCAGCATTTT. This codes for CASSEPDRWSNQPQHF.

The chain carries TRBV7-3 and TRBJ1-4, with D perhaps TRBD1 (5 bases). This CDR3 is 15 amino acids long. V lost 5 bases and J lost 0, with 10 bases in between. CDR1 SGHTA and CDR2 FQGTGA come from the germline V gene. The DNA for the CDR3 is TGTGCCAGCAGCGTCGGACACACAACTAATGAAAAACTGTTTTTT. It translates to CASSVGHTTNEKLFF.

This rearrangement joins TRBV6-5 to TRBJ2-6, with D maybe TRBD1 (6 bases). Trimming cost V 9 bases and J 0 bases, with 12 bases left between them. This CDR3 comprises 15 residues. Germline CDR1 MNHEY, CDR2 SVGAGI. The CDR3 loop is CASLRGNSGANVLTF. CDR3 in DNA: TGTGCCAGTCTAAGGGGGAACTCTGGGGCCAACGTCCTGACTTTC.

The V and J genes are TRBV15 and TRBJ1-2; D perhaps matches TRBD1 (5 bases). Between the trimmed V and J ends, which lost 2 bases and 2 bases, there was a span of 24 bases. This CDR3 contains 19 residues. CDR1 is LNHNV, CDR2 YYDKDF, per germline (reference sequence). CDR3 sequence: CATSRNPFRSGPDNYGYTF. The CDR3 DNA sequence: TGTGCCACCAGCAGAAACCCTTTCAGGTCAGGGCCCGACAACTATGGCTACACCTTC. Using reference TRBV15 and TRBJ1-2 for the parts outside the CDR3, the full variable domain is DAMVIQNPRYQVTQFGKPVTLSCSQTLNHNVMYWYQQKSSQAPKLLFHYYDKDFNNEADTPDNFQSRRPNTSFCFLDIRSPGLGDTAMYLCATSRNPFRSGPDNYGYTFGSGTRLTVV.

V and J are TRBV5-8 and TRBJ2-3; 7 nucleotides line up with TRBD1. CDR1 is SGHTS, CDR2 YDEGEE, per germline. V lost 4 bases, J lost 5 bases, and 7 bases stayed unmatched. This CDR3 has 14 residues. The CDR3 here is CASSRDRVVDTQYF. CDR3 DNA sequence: TGTGCCAGCAGCCGCGACAGGGTGGTAGATACGCAGTATTTT.

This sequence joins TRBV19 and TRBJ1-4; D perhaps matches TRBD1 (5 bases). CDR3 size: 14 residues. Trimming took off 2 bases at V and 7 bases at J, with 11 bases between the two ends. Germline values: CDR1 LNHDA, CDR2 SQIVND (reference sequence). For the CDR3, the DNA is TGTGCCAGTAGTATATCAGGGTTTGGTGAAAAACTGTTTTTT. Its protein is CASSISGFGEKLFF.

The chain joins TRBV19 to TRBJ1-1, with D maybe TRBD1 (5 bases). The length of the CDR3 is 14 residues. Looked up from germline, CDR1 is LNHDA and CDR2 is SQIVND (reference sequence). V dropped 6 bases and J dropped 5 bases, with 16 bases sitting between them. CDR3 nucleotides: TGTGCCAGTAGCCCCGGGGGAGGGTGGACTGAAGCTTTCTTT. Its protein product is CASSPGGGWTEAFF.

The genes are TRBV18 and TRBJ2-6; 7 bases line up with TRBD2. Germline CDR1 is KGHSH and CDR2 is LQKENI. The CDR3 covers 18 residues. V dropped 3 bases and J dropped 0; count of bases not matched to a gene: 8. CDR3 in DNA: TGTGCCAGCTCACCCCGGGCAGGGAGGGGCTCTGGGGCCAACGTCCTGACTTTC. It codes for CASSPRAGRGSGANVLTF.